The 5 T cell receptor beta chains in this list originate from one sample, sequenced in a study of blood T cell repertoires in COVID-19. Using immunoSEQ multiplex PCR, the repertoire was profiled, and TCRdb retains in-frame clones only, with some absent. This sample yields under 75,000 clones, of which around 86% are seen a single time; approximately 11% belongs to the top ten. The sequenced material came from peripheral blood. These receptor sequences come from a young woman with acute or convalescent COVID-19.

V is TRBV5-1 and J is TRBJ1-1, with D unresolved. The CDR3 runs to 16 residues. V was shortened by 0 bases and J by 1 base, with 13 bases between the two germline ends. Germline CDR1 reads SGHRS; CDR2 reads YFSETQ. CDR3 residues: CASSLAVGSKNTEAFF. CDR3 in DNA: TGCGCCAGCAGCTTGGCCGTGGGCAGCAAGAACACTGAAGCTTTCTTT.

The sample holds one count of this clone. V usage is TRBV6-5 and J usage is TRBJ2-7; TRBD2 is a possible D gene (6 bases). Trimming cost V 2 bases and J 3 bases, with 8 bases left between them. The CDR3 is 13 residues long. Germline V lookup: CDR1 MNHEY, CDR2 SVGAGI. The CDR3 loop is CASSYRLDYEQYF. Written as DNA, the CDR3 is TGTGCCAGCAGTTACCGACTAGACTACGAGCAGTACTTC.

The V gene is TRBV28, the J gene TRBJ1-5; 8 bases are a match to TRBD1. J gave up 6 bases and V 8 bases, and 12 bases lay outside the gene matches. The CDR3 runs 15 residues. Germline lookup yields CDR1 MDHEN and CDR2 SYDVKM. This CDR3 reads CASQRPGGAGQPQHF. CDR3 coding DNA: TGTGCCAGCCAAAGACCAGGGGGCGCGGGTCAGCCCCAGCATTTT.

This clone was counted only a few times. In DNA, the CDR3 is TGTGCCAGCAGGCGGGACAGGGCTAACTATGGCTACACCTTC. The encoded protein is CASRRDRANYGYTF. The V and J genes are TRBV6-5 and TRBJ1-2, with 9 bases matching TRBD1. Per germline, CDR1 MNHEY and CDR2 SVGAGI. Unmatched junction bases numbered 2, after V lost 6 bases and J lost 0 bases. The CDR3 has 14 amino acids.

The chain recombines TRBV6-2 or TRBV6-3 with TRBJ2-7; 9 nucleotides line up with TRBD2. The V gene end was trimmed by 3 bases and the J gene end by 3 bases; junction bases not matched to a gene: 3. The germline V gene has CDR1 MNHEY and CDR2 SVGEGT. This CDR3 spans 14 amino acids. CDR3 nucleotide sequence: TGTGCCAGCAGTTATGGTAGCGGGAGCTACGAGCAGTACTTC. Amino acid sequence: CASSYGSGSYEQYF.